This T cell receptor beta chain was sequenced during a study of beta chain features in type 1 diabetes. General observations from the study: Within each of all four CD4+ subsets, Type 1 diabetes patients had TCRB CDR3s that were moderately but significantly shorter.

As for this clone: What it binds is unknown.

Sequenced material consisted of expressed TCRB transcripts (all of the isolated RNA was reverse transcribed). The repertoire was sequenced with immunoSEQ multiplex PCR; TCRdb's copy has only in-frame clones and lacks some. The sample records 400,000 or so clones, roughly an eighth being singletons. Trimming took off 0 bases at V and 0 bases at J, with 9 bases between the two ends. There are 16 residues in the CDR3. Germline lookup yields CDR1 ENHRY and CDR2 SYGVKD. The V gene is TRBV10-3, the J gene TRBJ2-1; tentative D call: TRBD2 (6 bases). Specimen: naive CD4+ T cells from blood. This receptor was taken from a woman aged 18-29 years with type 1 diabetes. The CDR3: CAISESVGGSYNEQFF. The CDR3 DNA is TGTGCCATCAGTGAGTCGGTGGGAGGCTCCTACAATGAGCAGTTCTTC.